Here is one TCR beta chain with its context. The CDR3 covers 14 residues. Trimming stripped 3 bases from V and 3 bases from J, with 10 bases between. The germline CDR1 and CDR2 sequences are LNHDA and SQIVND (reference sequence). The entry originates in a study of CD4 T cells in relation to SARS-CoV-2 and coronaviruses. TCRdb's table, derived via immunoSEQ multiplex PCR, lists solely in-frame clones and lacks some. This table has more than 30,000 clones, approximately 85% appearing once. This clonotype was obtained from an adult with COVID-19. The sequenced sample was memory CD4+ T cells from PBMCs. V usage is TRBV19 and J usage is TRBJ2-3; D ambiguous. CDR3 residues: CASSISRVTDTQYF. CDR3 nucleotide sequence: TGTGCCAGTAGTATTTCTAGGGTTACAGATACGCAGTATTTT.